This is a list of T cell receptor beta chains from one sample in a study of cytomegalovirus exposure and HLA in healthy donors. Clones were read by immunoSEQ multiplex PCR, and TCRdb kept only the in-frame ones, dropping some. The profile shows some 120,000 clones, about 83% of them singletons. Input material: PBMCs. The receptor set was obtained from a woman aged 25 to 39 in good health and CMV-seronegative. Both conserved end residues are part of each CDR3. Each record gives: D gene, J gene, CDR3 length, clone size, V gene, CDR3 DNA, CDR3 protein. A D gene is named only where the DNA matches it firmly. The size of a clone is reported for some rows only, either as once, few or many, or as a class for expanded clones.

>TRBD1|TRBJ2-7|14|.|TRBV7-8
TGTGCCAGCAGCTCCCTAGACAGGGCCTACGAGCAGTACTTC
CASSSLDRAYEQYF
>TRBD1|TRBJ1-2|16|.|TRBV2
TGTGCCAGCAGTGAAGCCGTGACAGGGGGCAGCTATGGCTACACCTTC
CASSEAVTGGSYGYTF
>.|TRBJ1-4|14|.|TRBV5-1
TGCGCCAGCAGAAAACCGGGTCCGGGGGAAAAACTGTTTTTT
CASRKPGPGEKLFF
>.|TRBJ1-5|15|.|TRBV7-8
TGTGCCAGCATCTCCTCGGGGGGGCGCGATCAGCCCCAGCATTTT
CASISSGGRDQPQHF
>.|TRBJ2-5|15|.|TRBV5-6
TGTGCCAGCAGCTTGGAGGCTGGGCAGGGAGAGACCCAGTACTTC
CASSLEAGQGETQYF
>TRBD1|TRBJ2-5|13|.|TRBV6-5
TGTGCCAGCAGTCGGGACAGGGATGAGACCCAGTACTTC
CASSRDRDETQYF
>.|TRBJ1-1|12|.|TRBV2
TGTGCCAGCAGTGACAGGGTCACTGAAGCTTTCTTT
CASSDRVTEAFF
>.|TRBJ2-3|13|.|TRBV10-1
TGCGCCAGCAGGGAAGACTCCACAGATACGCAGTATTTT
CASREDSTDTQYF
>.|TRBJ1-2|14|few|TRBV6-5
TGTGCCAGCAGTTACCGCACAGGGCACTATGGCTACACCTTC
CASSYRTGHYGYTF
>TRBD2|TRBJ2-1|15|once|TRBV5-4
TGTGCCAGCACCATGGCGGGGGGCCTGAGGGATGAGCAGTTCTTC
CASTMAGGLRDEQFF
>TRBD1|TRBJ1-2|16|once|TRBV19
TGTGCCAGTAGTATGGGACAGGGGGGAGTCCTCTATGGCTACACCTTC
CASSMGQGGVLYGYTF
>.|TRBJ1-3|14|.|TRBV10-3
TGTGCCATCAACGGCGGCAGCTCTGGAAACACCATATATTTT
CAINGGSSGNTIYF
>TRBD1|TRBJ1-2|16|.|TRBV7-2
TGTGCCAGCAGCGGGACAGGGGAGGGTGCGGGCTATGGCTACACCTTC
CASSGTGEGAGYGYTF
>.|TRBJ2-2|13|.|TRBV6-5
TGTGCCAGCAGTTACCCGGGCACCGGGGAGCTGTTTTTT
CASSYPGTGELFF
>.|TRBJ2-2|15|.|TRBV7-9
TGTGCCAGCAGCTTAGTACAGGGGAGGACCGGGGAGCTGTTTTTT
CASSLVQGRTGELFF
>TRBD1|TRBJ2-3|15|.|TRBV9
TGTGCCAGCAGCGTAGGGGACAGGGGATCAGATACGCAGTATTTT
CASSVGDRGSDTQYF
>.|TRBJ2-7|16|.|TRBV19
TGTGCCAGTAGTATCTGGGTAGGGGGATTGAACTACGAGCAGTACTTC
CASSIWVGGLNYEQYF
>TRBD2|TRBJ2-1|15|.|TRBV10-3
TGTGCCATCAGTGAGTCCGGACTAGCCGACAATGAGCAGTTCTTC
CAISESGLADNEQFF
>.|TRBJ2-2|15|.|TRBV11-2
TGTGCCAGCAGCCCTAGAGGGACAAGGACCGGGGAGCTGTTTTTT
CASSPRGTRTGELFF
>TRBD2|TRBJ2-3|18|.|TRBV5-6
TGTGCCAGCAGCTTGGTCCTGGCGGGGGGCCCCCCCACAGATACGCAGTATTTT
CASSLVLAGGPPTDTQYF
>TRBD1|TRBJ2-5|14|.|TRBV7-8
TGTGCCAGCAGCCCTCGGACAGGGACGAAGACCCAGTACTTC
CASSPRTGTKTQYF
>TRBD2|TRBJ2-5|15|.|TRBV4-1
TGCGCCAGCAGCCCAGGACTAGTGCGCCAAGAGACCCAGTACTTC
CASSPGLVRQETQYF
>TRBD2|TRBJ2-7|17|.|TRBV15
TGTGCCACCAGTACAGATCGGACTAGCGGTTTCTACTACGAGCAGTACTTC
CATSTDRTSGFYYEQYF
>.|TRBJ1-1|14|.|TRBV2
TGTGCCAGCAGTAACCTCCAGGGGAACACTGAAGCTTTCTTT
CASSNLQGNTEAFF